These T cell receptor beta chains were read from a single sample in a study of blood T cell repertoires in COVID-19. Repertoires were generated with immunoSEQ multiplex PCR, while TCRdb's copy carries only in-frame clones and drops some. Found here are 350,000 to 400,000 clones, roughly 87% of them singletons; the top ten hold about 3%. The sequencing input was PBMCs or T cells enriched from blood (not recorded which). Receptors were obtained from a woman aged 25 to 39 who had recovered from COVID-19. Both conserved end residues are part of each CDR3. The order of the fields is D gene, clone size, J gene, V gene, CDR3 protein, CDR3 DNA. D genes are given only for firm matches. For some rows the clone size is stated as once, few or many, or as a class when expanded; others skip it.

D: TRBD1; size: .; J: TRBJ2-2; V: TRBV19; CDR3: CASSVTGGAGELFF; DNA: TGTGCCAGTAGTGTTACAGGGGGAGCCGGGGAGCTGTTTTTT
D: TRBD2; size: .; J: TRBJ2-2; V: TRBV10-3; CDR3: CATLGEGFTGELFF; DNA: TGTGCCACCCTCGGGGAGGGCTTCACCGGGGAGCTGTTTTTT
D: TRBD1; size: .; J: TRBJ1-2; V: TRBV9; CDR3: CASSPWTGELTDGYTF; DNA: TGTGCTAGCAGCCCGTGGACAGGGGAACTTACTGATGGCTACACCTTC
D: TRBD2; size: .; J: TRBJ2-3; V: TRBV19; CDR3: CASSETSGDTDTQYF; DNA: TGTGCCAGTAGTGAGACTAGCGGGGACACAGATACGCAGTATTTT
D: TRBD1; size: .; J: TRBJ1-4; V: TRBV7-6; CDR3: CASRPTGAGINEKLFF; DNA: TGTGCCAGCAGACCGACAGGGGCCGGGATTAATGAAAAACTGTTTTTT
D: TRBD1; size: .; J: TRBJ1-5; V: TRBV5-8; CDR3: CASSKGQVDQPQHF; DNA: TGTGCCAGCAGCAAGGGACAGGTCGATCAGCCCCAGCATTTT
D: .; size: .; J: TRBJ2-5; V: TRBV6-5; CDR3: CASSYSAGLDFETQYF; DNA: TGTGCCAGCAGTTACTCGGCCGGGTTGGATTTCGAGACCCAGTACTTC
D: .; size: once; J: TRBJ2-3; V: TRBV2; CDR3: CASSGGADTQYF; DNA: TGTGCCAGCAGTGGTGGGGCGGATACGCAGTATTTT
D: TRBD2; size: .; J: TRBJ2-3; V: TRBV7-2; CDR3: CASSLGGLASTDTQYF; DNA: TGTGCCAGCAGCTTAGGCGGACTAGCCTCCACAGATACGCAGTATTTT
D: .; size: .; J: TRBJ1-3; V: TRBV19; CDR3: CASSTYFSGNTIYF; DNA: TGTGCCAGTAGTACCTACTTCTCTGGAAACACCATATATTTT
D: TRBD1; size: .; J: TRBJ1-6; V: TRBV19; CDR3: CASSPQGLSSPLHF; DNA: TGTGCCAGTAGCCCACAGGGGCTTAGTTCACCCCTCCACTTT
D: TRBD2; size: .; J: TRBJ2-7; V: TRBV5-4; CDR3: CASSSVAGGIHEQYF; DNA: TGTGCCAGCAGCTCCGTAGCGGGAGGGATCCACGAGCAGTACTTC
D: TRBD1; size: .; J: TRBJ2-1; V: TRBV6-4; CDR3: CASSTGTGGWNEQFF; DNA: TGTGCCAGCAGCACCGGGACAGGGGGCTGGAATGAGCAGTTCTTC
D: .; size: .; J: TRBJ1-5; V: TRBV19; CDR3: CASSIAGYNQPQHF; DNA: TGTGCCAGTAGTATCGCAGGGTACAATCAGCCCCAGCATTTT
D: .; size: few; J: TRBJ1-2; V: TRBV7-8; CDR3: CASSLVGGGAYGYTF; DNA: TGTGCCAGCAGCTTAGTAGGTGGGGGGGCCTATGGCTACACCTTC
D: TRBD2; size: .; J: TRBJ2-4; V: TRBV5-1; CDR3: CASSRGSLTSGLAKNIQYF; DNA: TGCGCCAGCAGTAGGGGCTCCCTCACTAGCGGTCTAGCCAAAAACATTCAGTACTTC
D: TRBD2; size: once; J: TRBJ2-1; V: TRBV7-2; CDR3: CASSLVGSGRGEQFF; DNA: TGTGCCAGCAGCTTAGTCGGTAGCGGGAGGGGTGAGCAGTTCTTC